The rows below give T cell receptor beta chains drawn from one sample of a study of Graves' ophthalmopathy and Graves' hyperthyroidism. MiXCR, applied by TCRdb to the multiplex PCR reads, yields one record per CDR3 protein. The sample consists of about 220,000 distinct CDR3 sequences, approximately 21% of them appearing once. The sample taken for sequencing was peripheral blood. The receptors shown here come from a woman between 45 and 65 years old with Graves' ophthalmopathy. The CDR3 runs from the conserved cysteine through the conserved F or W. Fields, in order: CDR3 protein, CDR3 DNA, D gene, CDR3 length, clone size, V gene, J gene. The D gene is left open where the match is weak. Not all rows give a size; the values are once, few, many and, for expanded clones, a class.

CSVALAGGAETQYF	TGCAGCGTTGCACTAGCGGGAGGCGCAGAGACCCAGTACTTC	TRBD2	14	many	TRBV29-1	TRBJ2-5
CASSFASYEQYF	TGTGCCAGCAGCTTTGCATCCTACGAGCAGTACTTC	NA	12	few	TRBV11-2	TRBJ2-7
CASSEGTSGKETQYF	TGTGCCAGCAGTGAGGGGACTAGCGGGAAGGAGACCCAGTACTTC	TRBD2	15	NA	TRBV6-4	TRBJ2-5
CASSPGGGARLAFF	TGTGCCAGCAGTCCCGGGGGAGGGGCGCGTTTAGCTTTCTTT	NA	14	NA	TRBV12-3/TRBV12-4	TRBJ1-1
CASSYSGTGVTGELFF	TGTGCCAGCAGCTATTCCGGGACAGGGGTTACCGGGGAGCTGTTTTTT	TRBD1	16	NA	TRBV6-5	TRBJ2-2
CATRTGTGRNTGELFF	TGTGCCACCAGAACGGGGACGGGGAGAAACACCGGGGAGCTGTTTTTT	NA	16	NA	TRBV15	TRBJ2-2
CARTGPGANVLTF	TGTGCCAGGACAGGACCTGGGGCCAACGTCCTGACTTTC	NA	13	many	TRBV2	TRBJ2-6
CASSLLFNYGYTF	TGTGCCAGCAGTTTGCTGTTTAACTATGGCTACACCTTC	NA	13	many	TRBV12-3/TRBV12-4	TRBJ1-2
CSARTGHPYEQYF	TGCAGTGCTAGAACGGGCCATCCCTACGAGCAGTACTTC	NA	13	NA	TRBV20-1	TRBJ2-7
CASVTGQSNYGYTF	TGTGCCAGCGTCACCGGACAGTCTAACTATGGCTACACCTTC	NA	14	many	TRBV28	TRBJ1-2
CSAPHPTSGRGEQYF	TGCAGTGCTCCTCACCCGACTAGCGGGAGAGGCGAGCAGTACTTC	TRBD2	15	few	TRBV20-1	TRBJ2-7
CASRQMGAPGELFF	TGTGCCAGCAGGCAGATGGGGGCGCCCGGGGAGCTGTTTTTT	NA	14	NA	TRBV7-2	TRBJ2-2
CASSVGGTGELFF	TGTGCCAGCAGCGTCGGGGGTACCGGGGAGCTGTTTTTT	NA	13	many	TRBV7-6	TRBJ2-2
CASSLDSPSVREQYF	TGCGCCAGCAGCTTGGATTCCCCATCAGTTCGCGAGCAGTACTTC	NA	15	many	TRBV5-1	TRBJ2-7
CASSYERPAITEAFF	TGTGCCAGCAGCTATGAAAGGCCAGCCATCACTGAAGCTTTCTTT	NA	15	NA	TRBV12-3/TRBV12-4	TRBJ1-1